This T cell receptor beta chain was retrieved from a study of T-cell reconstitution after alpha-beta-depleted transplantation in children. Study results and limitations: It was newly produced T cells that mostly accounted for T-cell counts and diversity one year after transplant. Reportedly, only several hundred clones from non-depleted graft cells drove alpha-beta T-cell counts at about two months.

The V gene lost 1 base and the J gene lost 7 bases, with 11 bases spanning the gap. CDR1 LGHNA and CDR2 YSLEER come from the germline V gene. The CDR3 runs 15 residues. This clonotype was counted ten times or more. As yet, its antigen is unknown. Construction of the TCRbeta library involved unique molecular identifiers. TCRdb reprocessed the PCR reads with MiXCR, giving one entry per CDR3 protein. The data contain 400,000 to 550,000 distinct CDR3 sequences, roughly 10% of them singletons. The sequence was obtained from a child aged 2-15 years with inherited bone marrow failure, due to receive a stem cell transplant. This sample comprised PBMCs, obtained before TCRalphabeta/CD19-depleted stem cell transplant. The chain links TRBV4-3 to TRBJ1-6; perhaps TRBD1 as D (6 bases). CDR3 DNA sequence: TGCGCCAGCAGCCAAGTATACAGGGTGAATTCACCCCTCCACTTT. This sequence encodes CASSQVYRVNSPLHF.